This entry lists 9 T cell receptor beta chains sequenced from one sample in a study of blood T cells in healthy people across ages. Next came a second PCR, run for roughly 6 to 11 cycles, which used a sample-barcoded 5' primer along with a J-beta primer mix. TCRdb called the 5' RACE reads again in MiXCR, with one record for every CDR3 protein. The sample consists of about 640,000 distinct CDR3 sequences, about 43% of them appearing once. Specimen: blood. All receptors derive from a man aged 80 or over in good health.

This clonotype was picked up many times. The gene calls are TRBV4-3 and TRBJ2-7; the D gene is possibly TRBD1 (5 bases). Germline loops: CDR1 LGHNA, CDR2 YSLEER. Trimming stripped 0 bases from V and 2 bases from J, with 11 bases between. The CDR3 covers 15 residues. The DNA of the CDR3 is TGCGCCAGCAGCCAAGAGGGGCAGGGTCCCTACGAGCAGTACTTC. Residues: CASSQEGQGPYEQYF.

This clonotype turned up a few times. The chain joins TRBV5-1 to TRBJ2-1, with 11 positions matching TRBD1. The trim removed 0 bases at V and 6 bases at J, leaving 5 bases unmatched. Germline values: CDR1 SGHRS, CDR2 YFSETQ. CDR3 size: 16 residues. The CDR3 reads CASSLAVGTGGNEQFF. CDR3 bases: TGCGCCAGCAGCTTGGCCGTCGGGACAGGGGGCAATGAGCAGTTCTTC. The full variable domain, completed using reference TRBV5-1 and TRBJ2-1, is KAGVTQTPRYLIKTRGQQVTLSCSPISGHRSVSWYQQTPGQGLQFLFEYFSETQRNKGNFPGRFSGRQFSNSRSEMNVSTLELGDSALYLCASSLAVGTGGNEQFFGPGTRLTVL.

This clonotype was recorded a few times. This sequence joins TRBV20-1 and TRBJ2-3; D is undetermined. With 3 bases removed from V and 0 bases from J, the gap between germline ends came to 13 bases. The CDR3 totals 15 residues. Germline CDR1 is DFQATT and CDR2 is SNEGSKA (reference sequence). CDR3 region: CSASDGGPSTDTQYF. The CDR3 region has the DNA TGCAGTGCTAGTGACGGCGGCCCTAGCACAGATACGCAGTATTTT.

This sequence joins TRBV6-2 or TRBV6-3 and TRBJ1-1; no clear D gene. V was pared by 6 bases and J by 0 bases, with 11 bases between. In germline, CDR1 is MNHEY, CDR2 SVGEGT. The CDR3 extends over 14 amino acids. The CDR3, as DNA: TGTGCCAGCAGGCGCCCACAGCTGAACACTGAAGCTTTCTTT. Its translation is CASRRPQLNTEAFF.

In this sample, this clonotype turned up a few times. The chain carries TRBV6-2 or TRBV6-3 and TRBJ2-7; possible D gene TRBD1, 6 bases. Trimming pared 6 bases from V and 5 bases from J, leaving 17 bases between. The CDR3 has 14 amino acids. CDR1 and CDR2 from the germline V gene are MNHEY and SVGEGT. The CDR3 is CASRVQGVFHEQYF. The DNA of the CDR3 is TGTGCCAGCAGGGTACAGGGAGTTTTCCACGAGCAGTACTTC.

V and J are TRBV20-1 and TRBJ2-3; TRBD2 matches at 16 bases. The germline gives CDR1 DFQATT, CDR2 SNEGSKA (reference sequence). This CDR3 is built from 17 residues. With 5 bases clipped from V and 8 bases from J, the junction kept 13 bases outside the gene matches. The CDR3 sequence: CSAPTRSGTSGRGTQYF. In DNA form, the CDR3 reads TGCAGTGCTCCAACCCGATCCGGGACTAGCGGGAGGGGTACGCAGTATTTT.

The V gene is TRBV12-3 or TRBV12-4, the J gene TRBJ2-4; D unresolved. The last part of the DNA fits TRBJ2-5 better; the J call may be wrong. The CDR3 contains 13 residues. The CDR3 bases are TGTGCCAGCAGTGTAAGGTCGGGAGAGACCCAGTACTTC. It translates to CASSVRSGETQYF.

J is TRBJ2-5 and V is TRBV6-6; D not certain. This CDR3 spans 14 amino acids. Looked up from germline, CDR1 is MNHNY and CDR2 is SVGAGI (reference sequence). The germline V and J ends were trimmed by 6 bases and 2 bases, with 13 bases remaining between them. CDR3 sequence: CASSSVPSQETQYF. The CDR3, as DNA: TGTGCCAGCAGCTCGGTCCCTTCACAAGAGACCCAGTACTTC.

CDR3 loop: CASSQDPPGGLETQYF. The CDR3 nucleotides read TGTGCCAGCAGCCAAGATCCCCCCGGGGGGTTAGAGACCCAGTACTTC. The V call is TRBV3-1, the J call TRBJ2-5; 7 bases agree with TRBD2. Germline V gene lookup returns CDR1 LGHDT and CDR2 YNNKEL (reference sequence). The ends lost 0 bases at V and 4 bases at J; junction bases unmatched: 8. The CDR3 has 16 residues.